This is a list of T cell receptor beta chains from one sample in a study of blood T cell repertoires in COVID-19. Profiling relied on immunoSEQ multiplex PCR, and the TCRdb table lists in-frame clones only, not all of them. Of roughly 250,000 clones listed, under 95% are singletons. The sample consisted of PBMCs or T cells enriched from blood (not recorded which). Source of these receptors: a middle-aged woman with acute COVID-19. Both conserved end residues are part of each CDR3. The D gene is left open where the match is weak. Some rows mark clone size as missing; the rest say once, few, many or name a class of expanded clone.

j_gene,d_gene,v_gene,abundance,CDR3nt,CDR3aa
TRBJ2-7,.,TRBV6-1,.,TGTGCCAGCAGTGAACGCGGGGACTCCTACGAGCAGTACTTC,CASSERGDSYEQYF
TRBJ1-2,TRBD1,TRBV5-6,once,TGTGCCAGCAGCTTGGGGGCAGGGGGGAACTATGGCTACACCTTC,CASSLGAGGNYGYTF
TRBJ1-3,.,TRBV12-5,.,TGTGCTAGTGGTTTGGTACCAGGGTCCCTGGGCGACACCATATATTTT,CASGLVPGSLGDTIYF
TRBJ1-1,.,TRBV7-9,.,TGTGCCAGCAGCCCCCAAGCGGACAGCCTGAAGGCTTTCTTT,CASSPQADSLKAFF
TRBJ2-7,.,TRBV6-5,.,TGTGCCAGCAGTCCTCGAGGAAGCGAGCAGTACTTC,CASSPRGSEQYF
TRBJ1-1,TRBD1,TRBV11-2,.,TGTGCCAGCAGCGCCCGGACAGGGGGGATTGAAGGAGCTTTCTTT,CASSARTGGIEGAFF
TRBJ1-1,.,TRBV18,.,TGTGCCAGCTCACCACCAGGGAGGGTCACTGAAGCTTTCTTT,CASSPPGRVTEAFF
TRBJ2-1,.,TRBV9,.,TGTGCCAGCAGCGTAAGTTTGAGCGGTGCGTCCTACAATGAGCAGTTCTTC,CASSVSLSGASYNEQFF
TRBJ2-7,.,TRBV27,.,TGTGCCAGCAGTTTACCGACGGGGGAGCAGTACTTC,CASSLPTGEQYF
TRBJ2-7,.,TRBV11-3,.,TGTGCCAGCAGCTCAAAACGTATGGCGGTCTACGAGCAGTACTTC,CASSSKRMAVYEQYF
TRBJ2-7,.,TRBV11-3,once,TGTGCCAGCAGCGCAGGACAGATCTACGAGCAGTACTTC,CASSAGQIYEQYF
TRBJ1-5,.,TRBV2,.,TGTGCCAGCAGTCCACAGGCAAATCAGCCCCAGCATTTT,CASSPQANQPQHF
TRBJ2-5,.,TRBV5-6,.,TGTGCCAGCAGCCTTGGGACAAACCAAGAGACCCAGTACTTC,CASSLGTNQETQYF
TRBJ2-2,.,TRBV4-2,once,TGTGCCAGCAGCCAAGGACAAAAAAACACCGGGGAGCTGTTTTTT,CASSQGQKNTGELFF
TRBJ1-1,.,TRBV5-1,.,TGCGCCAGCAGCTTGATCGACCCCTCGGGAGCTTTCTTT,CASSLIDPSGAFF
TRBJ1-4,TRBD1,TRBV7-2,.,TGTGCCAGCAGCTTAAGGGACAGGGCGGATGAAAAACTGTTTTTT,CASSLRDRADEKLFF
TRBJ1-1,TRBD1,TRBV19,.,TGTGCCAGTAGTATAGCCGGGACAGCCGTTTATGAAGCTTTCTTT,CASSIAGTAVYEAFF
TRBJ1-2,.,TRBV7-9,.,TGTGCCAGCAGCCCGACAAGGCTGCATGACTATGGCTACACCTTC,CASSPTRLHDYGYTF
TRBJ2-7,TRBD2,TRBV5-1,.,TGCGCCAGCAGCTTGGACTTGATGGGACTAGCTTACGAGCAGTACTTC,CASSLDLMGLAYEQYF
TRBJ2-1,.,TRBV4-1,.,TGCGCCAGCAGCCCCAGGCTGGGCATTGGGACAGAGCAGTTCTTC,CASSPRLGIGTEQFF
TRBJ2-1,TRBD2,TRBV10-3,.,TGTGCCATCGGGACTAGCGGAAACAATGAGCAGTTCTTC,CAIGTSGNNEQFF
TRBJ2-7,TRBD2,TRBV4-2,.,TGTGCCAGCAGCCAAGACGACGAGCGGGAGGGCCAGGACGAGCAGTACTTC,CASSQDDEREGQDEQYF
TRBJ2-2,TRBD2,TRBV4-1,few,TGCGCCAGCAGCCAGCCGGGGGGAGGAGGGGAGCTGTTTTTT,CASSQPGGGGELFF
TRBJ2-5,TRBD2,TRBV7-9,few,TGTGCCAGCAGCTTGACTAGCGGGCCACAAGAGACCCAGTACTTC,CASSLTSGPQETQYF
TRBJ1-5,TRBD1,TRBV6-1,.,TGTGCCAGCAGTGACGACAGGGGATTCAATCAGCCCCAGCATTTT,CASSDDRGFNQPQHF
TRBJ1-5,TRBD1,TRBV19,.,TGTGCCAGTAGCGTTCCTCAGGGGGGTTATCAGCCCCAGCATTTT,CASSVPQGGYQPQHF
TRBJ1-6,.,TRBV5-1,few,TGCGCCAGCAGCTTGGGTGGGTTGGGCAGCTCCTATAATTCACCCCTCCACTTT,CASSLGGLGSSYNSPLHF
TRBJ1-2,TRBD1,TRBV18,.,TGTGCCAGCTCTCCGGGACAGTACTATGGCTACACCTTC,CASSPGQYYGYTF
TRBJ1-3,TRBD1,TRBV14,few,TGTGCCAGCAGCCAAGATGACAGGGGTGCCGACACCATATATTTT,CASSQDDRGADTIYF
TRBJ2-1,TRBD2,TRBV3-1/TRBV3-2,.,TGTGCCAGCAGCAATCCGGGACTAGCGGGAGCTCACTACAATGAGCAGTTCTTC,CASSNPGLAGAHYNEQFF
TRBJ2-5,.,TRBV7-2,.,TGTGCCAGCAGCTTACAACAAGAGACCCAGTACTTC,CASSLQQETQYF
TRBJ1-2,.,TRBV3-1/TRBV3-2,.,TGTGCCAGCACAAACAGTAACTATGGCTACACCTTC,CASTNSNYGYTF
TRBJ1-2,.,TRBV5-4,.,TGTGCCAGCAGCTTGGCCCAGGGAAGTGGCTACACCTTC,CASSLAQGSGYTF
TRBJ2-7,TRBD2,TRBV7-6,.,TGTGCCAGCAGCTTAGCCATGGCGGGGGGCTCAGTCACCTACGAGCAGTACTTC,CASSLAMAGGSVTYEQYF
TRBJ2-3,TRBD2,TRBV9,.,TGTGCCAGCAGCAAGCGACCGGGACTAGGAACAGATACGCAGTATTTT,CASSKRPGLGTDTQYF
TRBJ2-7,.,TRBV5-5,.,TGTGCCAGCAGCCCAACTTTGGGGCCCTACGAGCAGTACTTC,CASSPTLGPYEQYF
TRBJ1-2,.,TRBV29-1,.,TGCAGCGTTGCAGGGTTGGGAGGCTACACCTTC,CSVAGLGGYTF
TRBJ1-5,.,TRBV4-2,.,TGTGCCAGCAGCCAAGGGGGGGGGCGCAATCAGCCCCAGCATTTT,CASSQGGGRNQPQHF
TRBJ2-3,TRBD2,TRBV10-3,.,TGTGCCATCAGTGACTTAGCGGGGGCCACAGATACGCAGTATTTT,CAISDLAGATDTQYF
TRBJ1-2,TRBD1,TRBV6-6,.,TGTGCCAGCAGTTATGGGACAGTGGGATATGGCTACACCTTC,CASSYGTVGYGYTF
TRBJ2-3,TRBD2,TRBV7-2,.,TGTGCCAGCAGCTATAGCGGGAGCTCTTTTAGCACAGATACGCAGTATTTT,CASSYSGSSFSTDTQYF
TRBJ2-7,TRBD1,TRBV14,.,TGTGCCAGCAGCCAGACCTTAACAGGGGCCGAGCAGTACTTC,CASSQTLTGAEQYF
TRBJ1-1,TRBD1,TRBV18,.,TGTGCCAGCTCACCGGGACAGGGGGGGCCGGTGGGCACTGAAGCTTTCTTT,CASSPGQGGPVGTEAFF
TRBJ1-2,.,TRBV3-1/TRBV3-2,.,TGTGCCAGCAGCCAAGTTTCGGTTGGCTACACCTTC,CASSQVSVGYTF
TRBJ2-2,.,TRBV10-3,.,TGTGCCATCAGTGGCGGAACCTCGAACACCGGGGAGCTGTTTTTT,CAISGGTSNTGELFF
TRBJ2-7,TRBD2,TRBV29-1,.,TGCAGCGTTGCCGGGGGGACCTACGAGCAGTACTTC,CSVAGGTYEQYF
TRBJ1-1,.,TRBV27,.,TGTGCCAGCAGTTCGGTAAACACTGAAGCTTTCTTT,CASSSVNTEAFF
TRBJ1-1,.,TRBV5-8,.,TGTGCCAGCAGCTTTGGTCACAGCTTGAACACTGAAGCTTTCTTT,CASSFGHSLNTEAFF
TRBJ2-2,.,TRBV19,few,TGTGCCAGTAGTACTACAGGTACCGGGGAGCTGTTTTTT,CASSTTGTGELFF
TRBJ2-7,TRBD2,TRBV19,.,TGTGCCAGTAAGCCAGCGGGGGCCTCCTCCTACGAGCAGTACTTC,CASKPAGASSYEQYF
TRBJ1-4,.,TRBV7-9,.,TGTGCCAGCAGCCCCCCGGGGGGGTTGTTTGAAAAACTGTTTTTT,CASSPPGGLFEKLFF
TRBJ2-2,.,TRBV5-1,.,TGCGCCAGCAGCCCAGGGTGGAGGGGTGTGGAGCTGTTTTTT,CASSPGWRGVELFF
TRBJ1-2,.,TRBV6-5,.,TGTGCCAGCAGCGACAGAGGCTATGGCTACACCTTC,CASSDRGYGYTF